The 31 T cell receptor beta chains below come from one sample, sequenced in a study of monozygotic twins with inflammatory bowel disease. TCRdb reworked the 5' RACE reads into one entry per CDR3 protein, no DNA. The data show 330,000 or so distinct CDR3 sequences, and the top ten clones hold around 2%. The sample taken for sequencing was blood. The receptors were gathered from a human donor with ulcerative colitis or Crohn's disease, or a healthy co-twin of an affected twin (not recorded which).

This chain connects TRBV20-1 to TRBJ1-2; the D call from TCRdb, TRBD1, cannot be confirmed without DNA. Germline loops: CDR1 DFQATT, CDR2 SNEGSKA (reference sequence). This CDR3 is 17 amino acids long. The CDR3 region is CSARDRTGATINYGYTF.

CDR3 in amino acids: CASSETGFGETQYF. J is TRBJ2-5 and V is TRBV12-3 or TRBV12-4; TCRdb names TRBD1, which stays unverified in the absence of DNA. This CDR3 is 14 amino acids long.

The chain couples TRBV7-3 to TRBJ2-3; TCRdb gives TRBD2 as the D gene, but with no DNA this cannot be confirmed. In germline, CDR1 is SGHTA, CDR2 FQGTGA. This CDR3 has 16 residues. CDR3 amino acids: CASSGGAGKWTDTQYF.

V and J are TRBV25-1 and TRBJ2-2; the TCRdb D gene call, TRBD1, has no DNA to confirm it. This CDR3 region has 14 residues. The germline V gene encodes CDR1 MGHDK and CDR2 SYGVNS. The CDR3 spells CASSVTGGAGELFF.

The CDR3 loop reads CASSQAGYFHGYTF. The chain has TRBV3-1 and TRBJ1-2; TCRdb lists TRBD1, though no DNA is available to test this call. The CDR3 runs 14 residues. Per germline, CDR1 LGHDT and CDR2 YNNKEL (reference sequence).

V gene TRBV12-3 or TRBV12-4 combines with J gene TRBJ2-7; TCRdb outputs TRBD1, but without DNA this stays unchecked. The CDR3 spans 14 residues. The CDR3: CTSSPRDSSYEQYF.

V gene TRBV29-1 combines with J gene TRBJ2-5. The CDR3 totals 12 residues. Germline assignment: CDR1 SQVTM and CDR2 ANQGSEA. The CDR3 reads CSVEGWGETQYF.

The V gene is TRBV4-1, the J gene TRBJ2-7; lacking DNA, the TRBD2 call made by TCRdb goes unchecked. The length of the CDR3 is 15 residues. Germline assignment: CDR1 MGHRA and CDR2 YSYEKL. The CDR3 sequence is CASSQGLAGHYEQYF.

V is TRBV20-1 and J is TRBJ2-7. CDR1 DFQATT and CDR2 SNEGSKA come from the germline V gene (reference sequence). This CDR3 spans 14 amino acids. CDR3 in amino acids: CSASLITSSYEQYF.

The chain combines TRBV7-9 with TRBJ1-1. Per germline, CDR1 SEHNR and CDR2 FQNEAQ (reference sequence). The CDR3 is made up of 13 amino acids. The CDR3 loop reads CASSPTATLYAFF.

The rearrangement uses TRBV19 and TRBJ2-6. The CDR3 sequence is 13 residues long. Germline V gene data show CDR1 as LNHDA and CDR2 as SQIVND (reference sequence). The CDR3: CASTPSGANVLTF. Complete variable domain (other parts from reference TRBV19 and TRBJ2-6): DGGITQSPKYLFRKEGQNVTLSCEQNLNHDAMYWYRQDPGQGLRLIYYSQIVNDFQKGDIAEGYSVSREKKESFPLTVTSAQKNPTAFYLCASTPSGANVLTFGAGSRLTVL.

J is TRBJ2-7 and V is TRBV20-1; TCRdb selects TRBD2, and the lack of DNA leaves this call unchecked. The CDR3 is 14 amino acids. In germline, CDR1 is DFQATT, CDR2 SNEGSKA (reference sequence). The chain's CDR3 is CSAREAGGAYEQYF.

This chain connects TRBV30 to TRBJ2-1; TCRdb selects TRBD2, and the lack of DNA leaves this call unchecked. The CDR3 runs 17 residues. Germline CDR1 reads GTSNPN; CDR2 reads SVGIG (reference sequence). The CDR3 sequence: CAWSYPRAGTAYNEQYF.

The genes are TRBV3-1 and TRBJ2-1; the D call of TRBD2 rests on TCRdb alone, since no DNA is present to check it. Germline CDR1 LGHDT, CDR2 YNNKEL (reference sequence). CDR3 length equals 15 residues. Here the CDR3 reads CASSPGTSGGETAFF.

The chain uses TRBV21-1 and TRBJ2-7. TRBV21-1 is an annotated pseudogene. This CDR3 region has 15 residues. The CDR3 loop reads CASSKVYGVTYEQYF.

The rearrangement joins TRBV7-9 to TRBJ1-6; TCRdb designates TRBD1, a call that cannot be tested without DNA. The CDR3 is 16 residues long. Per the germline V gene, CDR1 is SEHNR and CDR2 is FQNEAQ (reference sequence). The CDR3 loop is CASSQVQGTGNSPLHF.

CDR3 sequence: CASSQKSGQGLTEAFF. The chain links TRBV4-1 to TRBJ1-1; the D gene TCRdb calls, TRBD1, cannot be checked with no DNA. Germline CDR1 MGHRA, CDR2 YSYEKL. CDR3 length: 16 residues.

V gene TRBV27 combines with J gene TRBJ2-3; TCRdb calls TRBD2, which cannot be checked without DNA. The CDR3 runs to 15 residues. Germline CDR1 and CDR2: MNHEY and SMNVEV (reference sequence). CDR3 sequence reads: CASQYGGDDLDTQYF.

CDR3 region: CASSESKGGGAYNEQFF. V gene TRBV10-1 combines with J gene TRBJ2-1; without DNA, the TCRdb call of TRBD1 cannot be checked. In germline, CDR1 is WNHNN, CDR2 SYGVQD (reference sequence). The CDR3 runs 17 residues.

V is TRBV28 and J is TRBJ2-5; there is no DNA to check the TCRdb D call of TRBD1. CDR1 and CDR2 (germline): MDHEN, SYDVKM. The CDR3 loop spans 15 amino acids. The CDR3 spells CASSQDRGWKETQYF.

This chain connects TRBV30 to TRBJ1-5; TCRdb reports TRBD1, a call that lacks DNA to check it against. The CDR3 is made up of 14 amino acids. From germline, CDR1 is GTSNPN and CDR2 SVGIG (reference sequence). This chain's CDR3 is CAWSPGRASQPQHF.

The chain uses TRBV7-9 and TRBJ1-2. Looked up from germline, CDR1 is SEHNR and CDR2 is FQNEAQ (reference sequence). The CDR3 length is 12 residues. The CDR3 spells CASSLGGVGYTF.

This chain connects TRBV11-2 to TRBJ2-3; lacking DNA, the TRBD1 call made by TCRdb goes unchecked. The CDR3 is 15 residues long. CDR1 and CDR2 from the germline V gene are SGHAT and FQNNGV. CDR3 in amino acids: CASSAGTGVTDTQYF.

V and J are TRBV30 and TRBJ1-2; the D call of TRBD1 rests on TCRdb alone, since no DNA is present to check it. Germline CDR1 and CDR2: GTSNPN and SVGIG (reference sequence). The CDR3 is 13 amino acids. CDR3: CAWRHPGGAGYTF.

CDR3 sequence: CSARDHGLMNQPQHF. The J gene is TRBJ1-5, the V gene TRBV20-1. Per germline, CDR1 DFQATT and CDR2 SNEGSKA (reference sequence). This CDR3 region has 15 residues.

The rearrangement joins TRBV12-3 or TRBV12-4 to TRBJ1-5; TCRdb reports TRBD1, a call that lacks DNA to check it against. The CDR3 has 11 residues. This chain's CDR3 is CASTRGGPQHF.

V gene TRBV11-2 combines with J gene TRBJ2-7; TCRdb gives TRBD1 as the D gene, but with no DNA this cannot be confirmed. The CDR3 is 11 amino acids. Looked up from germline, CDR1 is SGHAT and CDR2 is FQNNGV. The CDR3 loop is CASSWDYEQYF.

This chain links TRBV28 with TRBJ1-2; the D call from TCRdb, TRBD1, cannot be confirmed without DNA. Germline loops: CDR1 MDHEN, CDR2 SYDVKM. The CDR3 extends over 13 amino acids. The CDR3 here is CASNPGQGGGYTF.

V and J are TRBV5-6 and TRBJ1-1; with no DNA, the TCRdb D assignment of TRBD1 cannot be verified. The V gene's germline CDR1 is SGHDT and CDR2 YYEEEE. This CDR3 spans 15 amino acids. CDR3 region: CASSNSQGLNTEAFF.

CDR3 sequence: CASSPRTSGNPGNEQFF. This chain links TRBV27 with TRBJ2-1; TCRdb outputs TRBD2, but without DNA this stays unchecked. This CDR3 comprises 17 residues. Germline CDR1 reads MNHEY; CDR2 reads SMNVEV (reference sequence).

The CDR3 loop reads CASSPDRGATEAFF. The gene calls are TRBV6-1 and TRBJ1-1; TCRdb gives TRBD1 as the D gene, but with no DNA this cannot be confirmed. Germline V gene sequence: CDR1 MNHNS, CDR2 SASEGT. There are 14 residues in the CDR3.